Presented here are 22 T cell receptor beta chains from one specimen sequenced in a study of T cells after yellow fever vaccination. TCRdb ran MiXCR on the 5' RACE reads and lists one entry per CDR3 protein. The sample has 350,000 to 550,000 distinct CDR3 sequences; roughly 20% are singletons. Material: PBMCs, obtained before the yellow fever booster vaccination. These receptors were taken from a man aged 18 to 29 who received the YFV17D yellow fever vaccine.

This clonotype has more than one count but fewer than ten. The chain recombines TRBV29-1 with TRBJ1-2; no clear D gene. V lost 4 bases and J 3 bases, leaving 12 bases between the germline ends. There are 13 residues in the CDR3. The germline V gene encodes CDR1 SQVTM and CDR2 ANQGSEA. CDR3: CSVGFGQHYGYTF. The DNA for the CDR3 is TGCAGCGTTGGTTTCGGCCAACACTATGGCTACACCTTC.

The CDR3 bases are TGTGCCAGCAGCTGGGAAGGAGGTTTGCTGGAGACCCAGTACTTC. It is translated as CASSWEGGLLETQYF. The rearrangement uses TRBV28 and TRBJ2-5, with TRBD2 as a possible D gene (5 bases). Deletions cut 6 bases from V and 5 bases from J, with 19 bases between. This CDR3 has 15 residues. Per the germline V gene, CDR1 is MDHEN and CDR2 is SYDVKM.

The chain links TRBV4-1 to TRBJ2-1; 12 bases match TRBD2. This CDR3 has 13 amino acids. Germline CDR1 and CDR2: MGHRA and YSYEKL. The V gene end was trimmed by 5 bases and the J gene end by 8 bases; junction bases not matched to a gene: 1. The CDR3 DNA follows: TGCGCCAGCAGCAGGACTAGCGGGGATGAGCAGTTCTTC. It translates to CASSRTSGDEQFF.

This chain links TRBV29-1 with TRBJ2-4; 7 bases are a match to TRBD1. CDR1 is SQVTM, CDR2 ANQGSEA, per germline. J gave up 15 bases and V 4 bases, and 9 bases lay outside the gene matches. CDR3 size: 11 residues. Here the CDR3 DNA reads TGCAGCGTTGGGACAGGCGATACAAGGTACTTC. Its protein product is CSVGTGDTRYF.

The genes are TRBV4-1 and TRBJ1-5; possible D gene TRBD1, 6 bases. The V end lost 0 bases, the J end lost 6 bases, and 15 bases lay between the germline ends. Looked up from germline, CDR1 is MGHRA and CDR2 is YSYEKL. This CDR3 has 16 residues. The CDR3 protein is CASSQDPGAKGQPQHF. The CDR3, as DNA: TGCGCCAGCAGCCAAGACCCGGGGGCCAAGGGTCAGCCCCAGCATTTT.

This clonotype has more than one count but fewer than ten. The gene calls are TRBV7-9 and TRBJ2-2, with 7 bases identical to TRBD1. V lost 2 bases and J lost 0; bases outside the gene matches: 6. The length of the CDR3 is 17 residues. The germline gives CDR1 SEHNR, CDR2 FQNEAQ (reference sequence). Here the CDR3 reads CASSLRGGSANTGELFF. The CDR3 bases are TGTGCCAGCAGCTTACGAGGGGGCTCTGCGAACACCGGGGAGCTGTTTTTT.

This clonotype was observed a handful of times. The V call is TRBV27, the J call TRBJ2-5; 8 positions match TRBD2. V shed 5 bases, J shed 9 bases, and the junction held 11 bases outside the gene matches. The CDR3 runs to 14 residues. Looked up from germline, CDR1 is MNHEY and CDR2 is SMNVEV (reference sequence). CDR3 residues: CASSPGLALGAQYF. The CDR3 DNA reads TGTGCCAGCAGTCCCGGACTAGCTCTGGGGGCCCAGTACTTC.

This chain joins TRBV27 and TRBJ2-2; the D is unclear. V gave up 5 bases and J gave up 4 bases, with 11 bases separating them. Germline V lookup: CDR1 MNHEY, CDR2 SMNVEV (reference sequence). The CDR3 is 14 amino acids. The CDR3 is CASSTAGLTGELFF. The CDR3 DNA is TGTGCCAGCAGTACGGCAGGCCTCACCGGGGAGCTGTTTTTT.

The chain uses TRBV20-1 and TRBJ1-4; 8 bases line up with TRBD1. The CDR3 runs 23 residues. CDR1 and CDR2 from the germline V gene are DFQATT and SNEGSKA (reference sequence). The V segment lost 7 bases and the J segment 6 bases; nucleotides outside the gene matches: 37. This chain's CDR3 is CSGTGSLRNLEREFGTQDEKLFF. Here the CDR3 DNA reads TGCAGTGGGACAGGGTCCCTCCGGAATTTGGAGCGCGAGTTCGGGACGCAAGATGAAAAACTGTTTTTT.

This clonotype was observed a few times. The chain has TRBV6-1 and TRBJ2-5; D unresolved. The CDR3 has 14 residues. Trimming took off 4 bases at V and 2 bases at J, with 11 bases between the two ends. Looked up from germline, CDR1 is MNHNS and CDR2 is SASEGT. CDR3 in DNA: TGTGCCAGCAGTGTCGAAGAACGGCAAGAGACCCAGTACTTC. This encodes CASSVEERQETQYF.

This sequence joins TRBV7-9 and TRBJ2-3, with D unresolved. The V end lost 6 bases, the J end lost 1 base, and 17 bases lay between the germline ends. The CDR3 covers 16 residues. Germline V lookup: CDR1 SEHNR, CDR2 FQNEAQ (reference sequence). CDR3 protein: CASRPHVSVGTDTQYF. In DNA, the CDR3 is TGTGCCAGCAGACCTCACGTATCGGTGGGCACAGATACGCAGTATTTT. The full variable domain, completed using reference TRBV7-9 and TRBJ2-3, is DTGVSQNPRHKITKRGQNVTFRCDPISEHNRLYWYRQTLGQGPEFLTYFQNEAQLEKSRLLSDRFSAERPKGSFSTLEIQRTEQGDSAMYLCASRPHVSVGTDTQYFGPGTRLTVL.

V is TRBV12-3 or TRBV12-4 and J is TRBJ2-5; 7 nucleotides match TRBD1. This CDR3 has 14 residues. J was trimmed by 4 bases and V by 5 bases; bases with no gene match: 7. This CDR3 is CASSTTGAVETQYF. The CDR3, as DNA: TGTGCCAGCAGTACCACAGGGGCCGTAGAGACCCAGTACTTC.

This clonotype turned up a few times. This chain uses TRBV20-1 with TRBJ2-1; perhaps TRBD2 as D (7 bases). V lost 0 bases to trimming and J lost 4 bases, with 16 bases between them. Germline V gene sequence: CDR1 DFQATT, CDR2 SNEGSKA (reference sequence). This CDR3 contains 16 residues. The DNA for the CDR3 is TGCAGTGCTAGAGATCTCTTGGCGGGGGCTTACAATGAGCAGTTCTTC. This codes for CSARDLLAGAYNEQFF.

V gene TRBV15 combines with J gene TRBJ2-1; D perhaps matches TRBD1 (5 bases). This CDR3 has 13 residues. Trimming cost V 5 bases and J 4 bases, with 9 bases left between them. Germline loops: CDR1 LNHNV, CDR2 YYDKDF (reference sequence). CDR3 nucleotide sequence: TGTGCCACCAGCGGCGACAGTTACAATGAGCAGTTCTTC. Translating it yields CATSGDSYNEQFF.

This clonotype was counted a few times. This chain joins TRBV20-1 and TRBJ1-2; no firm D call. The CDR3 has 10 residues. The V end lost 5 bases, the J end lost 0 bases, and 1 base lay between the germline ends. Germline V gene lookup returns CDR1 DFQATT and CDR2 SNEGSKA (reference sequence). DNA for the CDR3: TGCAGTGCTGCTAACTATGGCTACACCTTC. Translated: CSAANYGYTF.

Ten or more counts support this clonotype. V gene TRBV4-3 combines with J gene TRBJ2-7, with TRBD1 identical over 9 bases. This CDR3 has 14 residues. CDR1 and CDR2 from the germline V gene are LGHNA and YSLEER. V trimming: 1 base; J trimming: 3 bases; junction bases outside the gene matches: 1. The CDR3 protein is CASSQADRGYEQYF. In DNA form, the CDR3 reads TGCGCCAGCAGCCAAGCGGACAGGGGCTACGAGCAGTACTTC.

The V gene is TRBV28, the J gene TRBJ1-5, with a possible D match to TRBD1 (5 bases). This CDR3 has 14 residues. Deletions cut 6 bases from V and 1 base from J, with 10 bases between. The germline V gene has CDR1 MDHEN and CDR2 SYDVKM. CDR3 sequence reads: CASRMGGSNQPQHF. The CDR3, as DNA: TGTGCCAGCAGAATGGGGGGAAGCAATCAGCCCCAGCATTTT.

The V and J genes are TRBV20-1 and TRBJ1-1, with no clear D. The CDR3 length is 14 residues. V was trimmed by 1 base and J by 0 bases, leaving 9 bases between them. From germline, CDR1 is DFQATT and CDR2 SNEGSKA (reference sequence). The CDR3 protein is CSARVPAMNTEAFF. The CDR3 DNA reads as TGCAGTGCTAGAGTGCCAGCCATGAACACTGAAGCTTTCTTT.

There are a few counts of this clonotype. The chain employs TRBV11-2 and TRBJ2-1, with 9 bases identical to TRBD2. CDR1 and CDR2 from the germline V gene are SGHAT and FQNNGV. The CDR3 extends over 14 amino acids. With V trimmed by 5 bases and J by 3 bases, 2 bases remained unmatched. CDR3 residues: CASSRLADYNEQFF. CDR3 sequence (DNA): TGTGCCAGCAGCAGACTAGCGGACTACAATGAGCAGTTCTTC.

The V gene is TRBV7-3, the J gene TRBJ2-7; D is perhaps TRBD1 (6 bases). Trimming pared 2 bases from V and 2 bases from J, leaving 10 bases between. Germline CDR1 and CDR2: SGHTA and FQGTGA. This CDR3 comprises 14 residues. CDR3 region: CASSLRGGAYEQYF. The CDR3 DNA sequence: TGTGCCAGCAGCTTACGAGGGGGTGCCTACGAGCAGTACTTC.

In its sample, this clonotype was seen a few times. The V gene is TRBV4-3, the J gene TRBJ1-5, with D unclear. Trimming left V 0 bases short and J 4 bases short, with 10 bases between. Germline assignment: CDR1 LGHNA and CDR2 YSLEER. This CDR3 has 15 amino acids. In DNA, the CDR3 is TGCGCCAGCAGCCAAGATCCAACAGTAAATCAGCCCCAGCATTTT. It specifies CASSQDPTVNQPQHF.

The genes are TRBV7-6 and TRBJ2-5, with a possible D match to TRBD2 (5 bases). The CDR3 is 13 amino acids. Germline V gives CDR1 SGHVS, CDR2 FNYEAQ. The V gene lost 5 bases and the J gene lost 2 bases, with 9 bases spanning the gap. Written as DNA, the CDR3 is TGTGCCAGCAGCGGACTGTCACAAGAGACCCAGTACTTC. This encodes CASSGLSQETQYF.